Listed below are T cell receptor beta chains from one sample, sequenced in a study of blood T cell repertoires in COVID-19. TCRdb's copy holds only in-frame clones and misses some; the assay was immunoSEQ multiplex PCR. The data hold 75,000 to 90,000 clones, with roughly 78% observed a single time. The sample taken for sequencing was peripheral blood. These TCRs come from a man aged 60-69 years with COVID-19, enrolled during active disease. Each CDR3 is given with its conserved first and last residue. A D gene is named only where the DNA matches it firmly. The size field is filled for only some rows; it gives once, few, many or a size class.

v_call: TRBV5-6; cdr3_length: 13; clone_size: few; j_call: TRBJ2-7; d_call: .; cdr3_aa: CASSPDKINEQYF; cdr3_nt: TGTGCCAGCAGCCCGGACAAAATCAACGAGCAGTACTTC
v_call: TRBV2; cdr3_length: 14; clone_size: .; j_call: TRBJ2-7; d_call: TRBD2; cdr3_aa: CASTQGTSGRDVDF; cdr3_nt: TGTGCCAGCACCCAAGGGACTAGCGGGAGGGACGTAGACTTC
v_call: TRBV10-3; cdr3_length: 16; clone_size: .; j_call: TRBJ2-1; d_call: TRBD1; cdr3_aa: CAIRGMGQGADNEQFF; cdr3_nt: TGTGCCATCAGGGGCATGGGGCAGGGGGCCGACAATGAGCAGTTCTTC
v_call: TRBV9; cdr3_length: 17; clone_size: .; j_call: TRBJ2-7; d_call: TRBD1; cdr3_aa: CASSVGAGTGISYEQYF; cdr3_nt: TGTGCCAGCAGCGTAGGAGCTGGGACAGGGATTTCCTACGAGCAGTACTTC
v_call: TRBV12-5; cdr3_length: 16; clone_size: few; j_call: TRBJ2-2; d_call: .; cdr3_aa: CASVPGTGKNTGELFF; cdr3_nt: TGTGCTAGTGTCCCTGGTACAGGCAAGAACACCGGGGAGCTGTTTTTT
v_call: TRBV7-9; cdr3_length: 16; clone_size: .; j_call: TRBJ2-1; d_call: TRBD2; cdr3_aa: CASSLVRAGGPGEQFF; cdr3_nt: TGTGCCAGCAGCTTAGTACGCGCGGGAGGGCCGGGTGAGCAGTTCTTC
v_call: TRBV19; cdr3_length: 12; clone_size: .; j_call: TRBJ2-1; d_call: TRBD1; cdr3_aa: CASSSQGAVRFF; cdr3_nt: TGTGCCAGTAGTTCACAGGGGGCGGTGAGGTTCTTC
v_call: TRBV7-8; cdr3_length: 17; clone_size: .; j_call: TRBJ2-7; d_call: TRBD2; cdr3_aa: CANSSSGTSGGAQEQYF; cdr3_nt: TGTGCCAACAGCTCCTCCGGGACTAGCGGGGGGGCCCAAGAGCAGTACTTC
v_call: TRBV11-1; cdr3_length: 13; clone_size: once; j_call: TRBJ1-2; d_call: .; cdr3_aa: CASSPRQSYGYTF; cdr3_nt: TGTGCCAGCAGCCCCAGACAAAGCTATGGCTACACCTTC
v_call: TRBV6-6; cdr3_length: 12; clone_size: .; j_call: TRBJ2-2; d_call: .; cdr3_aa: CASSRLTGELFF; cdr3_nt: TGTGCCAGCAGTCGACTTACCGGGGAGCTGTTTTTT
v_call: TRBV2; cdr3_length: 12; clone_size: .; j_call: TRBJ2-1; d_call: .; cdr3_aa: CASSAYGREQFF; cdr3_nt: TGTGCCAGCAGCGCCTATGGTAGAGAGCAGTTCTTC
v_call: TRBV5-4; cdr3_length: 14; clone_size: .; j_call: TRBJ2-5; d_call: .; cdr3_aa: CASRLGDFGETQYF; cdr3_nt: TGTGCCAGCAGATTAGGGGATTTCGGGGAGACCCAGTACTTC
v_call: TRBV5-1; cdr3_length: 15; clone_size: .; j_call: TRBJ2-6; d_call: .; cdr3_aa: CASSKTASGANVLTF; cdr3_nt: TGCGCCAGCAGCAAGACAGCCTCTGGGGCCAACGTCCTGACTTTC
v_call: TRBV7-2; cdr3_length: 12; clone_size: .; j_call: TRBJ2-2; d_call: .; cdr3_aa: CASSYTWGELFF; cdr3_nt: TGTGCCAGCAGCTACACCTGGGGGGAGCTGTTTTTT
v_call: TRBV24-1; cdr3_length: 14; clone_size: few; j_call: TRBJ2-1; d_call: .; cdr3_aa: CATSETGGVDEQFF; cdr3_nt: TGTGCCACCAGTGAAACGGGCGGGGTGGATGAGCAGTTCTTC
v_call: TRBV27; cdr3_length: 16; clone_size: .; j_call: TRBJ1-4; d_call: .; cdr3_aa: CASRSGNRATNEKLFF; cdr3_nt: TGTGCCAGCAGATCGGGAAACAGGGCAACTAATGAAAAACTGTTTTTT
v_call: TRBV4-1; cdr3_length: 17; clone_size: few; j_call: TRBJ2-1; d_call: TRBD2; cdr3_aa: CASSQDPPSGVQDEQFF; cdr3_nt: TGCGCCAGCAGCCAAGACCCCCCTAGCGGGGTACAGGATGAGCAGTTCTTC
v_call: TRBV5-1; cdr3_length: 16; clone_size: .; j_call: TRBJ1-2; d_call: .; cdr3_aa: CASRGTSGGFGYGYTF; cdr3_nt: TGCGCCAGCAGGGGTACCTCGGGGGGCTTTGGCTATGGCTACACCTTC
v_call: TRBV19; cdr3_length: 15; clone_size: .; j_call: TRBJ2-3; d_call: .; cdr3_aa: CASSLGEPSTDTQYF; cdr3_nt: TGTGCCAGTAGTTTGGGAGAACCTAGCACAGATACGCAGTATTTT
v_call: TRBV7-2; cdr3_length: 17; clone_size: .; j_call: TRBJ2-7; d_call: .; cdr3_aa: CASSSPTGSRSSYEQYF; cdr3_nt: TGTGCCAGCAGCTCTCCTACAGGGAGCCGCAGCTCCTACGAGCAGTACTTC
v_call: TRBV11-3; cdr3_length: 16; clone_size: .; j_call: TRBJ2-2; d_call: TRBD1; cdr3_aa: CASSLRGQGFTGELFF; cdr3_nt: TGTGCCAGCAGCTTAAGGGGACAGGGGTTCACCGGGGAGCTGTTTTTT
v_call: TRBV5-8; cdr3_length: 14; clone_size: .; j_call: TRBJ1-2; d_call: .; cdr3_aa: CASSLTQGWYGYTF; cdr3_nt: TGTGCCAGCAGCTTGACGCAGGGGTGGTATGGCTACACCTTC
v_call: TRBV28; cdr3_length: 16; clone_size: .; j_call: TRBJ1-2; d_call: TRBD1; cdr3_aa: CASSQAGTGFGYGYTF; cdr3_nt: TGTGCCAGCAGCCAAGCAGGGACAGGGTTTGGGTATGGCTACACCTTC
v_call: TRBV7-2; cdr3_length: 13; clone_size: .; j_call: TRBJ2-7; d_call: TRBD2; cdr3_aa: CASRASGTYEQYF; cdr3_nt: TGTGCCAGCAGGGCTAGCGGGACCTACGAGCAGTACTTC
v_call: TRBV10-3; cdr3_length: 12; clone_size: once; j_call: TRBJ2-5; d_call: .; cdr3_aa: CAISKDSETQYF; cdr3_nt: TGTGCCATCAGTAAGGACTCAGAGACCCAGTACTTC
v_call: TRBV29-1; cdr3_length: 14; clone_size: .; j_call: TRBJ1-5; d_call: .; cdr3_aa: CSVVQGSGNQPQHF; cdr3_nt: TGCAGCGTTGTACAGGGATCTGGCAATCAGCCCCAGCATTTT
v_call: TRBV19; cdr3_length: 16; clone_size: .; j_call: TRBJ1-5; d_call: .; cdr3_aa: CASSRVEGGFNQPQHF; cdr3_nt: TGTGCCAGTAGTAGGGTAGAGGGAGGATTCAATCAGCCCCAGCATTTT
v_call: TRBV7-3; cdr3_length: 15; clone_size: .; j_call: TRBJ2-1; d_call: TRBD2; cdr3_aa: CASSPTGLAGNEQFF; cdr3_nt: TGTGCCAGCAGCCCTACGGGACTAGCGGGGAATGAGCAGTTCTTC
v_call: TRBV10-2; cdr3_length: 17; clone_size: .; j_call: TRBJ2-5; d_call: TRBD2; cdr3_aa: CASSELAGGTARETQYF; cdr3_nt: TGCGCCAGCAGTGAGTTAGCGGGGGGGACTGCCCGGGAGACCCAGTACTTC
v_call: TRBV3-1/TRBV3-2; cdr3_length: 15; clone_size: few; j_call: TRBJ2-5; d_call: TRBD2; cdr3_aa: CASSQEPGGRETQYF; cdr3_nt: TGTGCCAGCAGCCAAGAGCCGGGGGGACGGGAGACCCAGTACTTC
v_call: TRBV5-1; cdr3_length: 15; clone_size: .; j_call: TRBJ2-7; d_call: TRBD1; cdr3_aa: CASGPVTGVSGEQYF; cdr3_nt: TGCGCCAGCGGACCGGTGACAGGGGTTTCCGGTGAGCAGTACTTC
v_call: TRBV30; cdr3_length: 13; clone_size: .; j_call: TRBJ2-7; d_call: .; cdr3_aa: CAWKVASPLEQYF; cdr3_nt: TGTGCCTGGAAGGTAGCCTCCCCTCTCGAGCAGTACTTC
v_call: TRBV10-3; cdr3_length: 12; clone_size: .; j_call: TRBJ2-1; d_call: .; cdr3_aa: CAIRTGAGEQFF; cdr3_nt: TGTGCCATCAGGACGGGAGCTGGTGAGCAGTTCTTC
v_call: TRBV19; cdr3_length: 17; clone_size: .; j_call: TRBJ2-1; d_call: TRBD2; cdr3_aa: CASSIKARLAGSNEQFF; cdr3_nt: TGTGCCAGTAGTATAAAGGCCCGACTAGCGGGCTCCAATGAGCAGTTCTTC
v_call: TRBV19; cdr3_length: 13; clone_size: .; j_call: TRBJ2-1; d_call: .; cdr3_aa: CASSVVPGNEQFF; cdr3_nt: TGTGCCAGTAGTGTCGTCCCGGGCAATGAGCAGTTCTTC
v_call: TRBV5-8; cdr3_length: 14; clone_size: once; j_call: TRBJ1-5; d_call: .; cdr3_aa: CASSRTANSQPQHF; cdr3_nt: TGTGCCAGCAGCCGAACAGCAAACTCGCAGCCCCAGCATTTT
v_call: TRBV2; cdr3_length: 15; clone_size: few; j_call: TRBJ1-1; d_call: TRBD1; cdr3_aa: CASHRDRGLGTEAFF; cdr3_nt: TGTGCCAGCCACCGGGACAGGGGGTTGGGCACTGAAGCTTTCTTT
v_call: TRBV3-1/TRBV3-2; cdr3_length: 17; clone_size: .; j_call: TRBJ1-3; d_call: .; cdr3_aa: CASSRLPEGRAGNTIYF; cdr3_nt: TGTGCCAGCAGCCGCCTCCCTGAGGGAAGGGCTGGAAACACCATATATTTT
v_call: TRBV5-5; cdr3_length: 16; clone_size: .; j_call: TRBJ2-3; d_call: TRBD2; cdr3_aa: CPRSLGGGGRALPGYF; cdr3_nt: TGTCCCCGCAGCTTGGGGGGGGGCGGGAGGGCCCTCCCTGGGTATTTT
v_call: TRBV7-3; cdr3_length: 15; clone_size: .; j_call: TRBJ2-1; d_call: .; cdr3_aa: CASSHVQGGANEQFF; cdr3_nt: TGTGCCAGCAGCCACGTACAGGGGGGGGCGAATGAGCAGTTCTTC
v_call: TRBV29-1; cdr3_length: 14; clone_size: .; j_call: TRBJ1-1; d_call: .; cdr3_aa: CSARQGAGFSVAFF; cdr3_nt: TGCAGCGCTCGCCAAGGGGCAGGGTTCTCTGTAGCTTTCTTT
v_call: TRBV12-3/TRBV12-4; cdr3_length: 13; clone_size: .; j_call: TRBJ2-2; d_call: .; cdr3_aa: CASSLTVTGELFF; cdr3_nt: TGTGCCAGCAGCCTGACTGTCACCGGGGAGCTGTTTTTT
v_call: TRBV5-1; cdr3_length: 15; clone_size: .; j_call: TRBJ1-1; d_call: .; cdr3_aa: CASSLVTSGNTEAFF; cdr3_nt: TGCGCCAGCAGCTTGGTAACGTCAGGGAACACTGAAGCTTTCTTT
v_call: TRBV7-9; cdr3_length: 15; clone_size: .; j_call: TRBJ2-5; d_call: TRBD2; cdr3_aa: CASSFSGGYQETQYF; cdr3_nt: TGTGCCAGCAGCTTTAGCGGGGGGTACCAAGAGACCCAGTACTTC
v_call: TRBV4-1; cdr3_length: 15; clone_size: few; j_call: TRBJ1-3; d_call: .; cdr3_aa: CASSHPTRSGNTIYF; cdr3_nt: TGCGCCAGCAGCCACCCCACGAGATCTGGAAACACCATATATTTT
v_call: TRBV29-1; cdr3_length: 14; clone_size: few; j_call: TRBJ2-3; d_call: .; cdr3_aa: CSVVKQGGTDTQYF; cdr3_nt: TGCAGCGTTGTAAAACAGGGAGGCACAGATACGCAGTATTTT
v_call: TRBV11-3; cdr3_length: 19; clone_size: once; j_call: TRBJ2-7; d_call: .; cdr3_aa: CASSLETGERRSGSYEQYF; cdr3_nt: TGTGCCAGCAGCTTAGAAACGGGAGAACGACGTAGCGGCTCCTACGAGCAGTACTTC
v_call: TRBV19; cdr3_length: 14; clone_size: .; j_call: TRBJ1-4; d_call: .; cdr3_aa: CASSITGWDEKLFF; cdr3_nt: TGTGCCAGTAGTATAACAGGGTGGGATGAAAAACTGTTTTTT
v_call: TRBV27; cdr3_length: 16; clone_size: .; j_call: TRBJ2-2; d_call: .; cdr3_aa: CASSLSTGSHTGELFF; cdr3_nt: TGTGCCAGCAGTTTATCGACTGGGAGTCACACCGGGGAGCTGTTTTTT
v_call: TRBV21-1; cdr3_length: 14; clone_size: .; j_call: TRBJ2-2; d_call: .; cdr3_aa: CATSEGTNTGELFF; cdr3_nt: TGTGCCACCTCGGAGGGAACGAACACCGGGGAGCTGTTTTTT
v_call: TRBV19; cdr3_length: 13; clone_size: .; j_call: TRBJ1-5; d_call: .; cdr3_aa: CASTMGGPQPQHF; cdr3_nt: TGTGCCAGTACCATGGGGGGACCGCAGCCCCAGCATTTT
v_call: TRBV15; cdr3_length: 15; clone_size: .; j_call: TRBJ2-3; d_call: TRBD2; cdr3_aa: CATATGTSGADTQYF; cdr3_nt: TGTGCCACAGCGACTGGGACTAGCGGCGCAGATACGCAGTATTTT
v_call: TRBV27; cdr3_length: 13; clone_size: few; j_call: TRBJ2-2; d_call: .; cdr3_aa: CASSGRYTGELFF; cdr3_nt: TGTGCCAGCAGTGGCAGGTATACCGGGGAGCTGTTTTTT